This TCR beta chain was retrieved from a study of T cells after yellow fever vaccination. Findings of the study overall: Though weaker, the secondary response peaked faster, on day 5 versus 15.

Germline CDR1 ENHRY, CDR2 SYGVKD. V gave up 0 bases and J gave up 6 bases, with 10 bases separating them. The CDR3 is 14 amino acids. For TCR, cDNA came from 5'RACE template switching, which added a universal primer site and UMIs. TCRdb used MiXCR to reprocess the 5' RACE reads, holding one entry per CDR3 protein. Of over 300,000 distinct CDR3 sequences listed, around 6.8% are singletons. The table lists this clonotype with a few counts. Its antigen remains unidentified. This sequence joins TRBV10-3 and TRBJ2-3; D not certain. The sequence came from a man aged 18 to 35 who received the YFV17D yellow fever vaccine. The sample was PBMCs, taken about 49 days after the first yellow fever vaccination. The chain's CDR3 is CAISESRPEDTQYF. The CDR3, as DNA: TGTGCCATCAGTGAGTCGAGGCCTGAGGATACGCAGTATTTT.